These 25 T cell receptor beta chains were all obtained from the same sample, sequenced in a study of cytomegalovirus exposure and HLA in healthy donors. Primers included in the PCR were 60 Vbeta and 13 Jbeta primers. The method was immunoSEQ multiplex PCR; TCRdb's version includes in-frame clones alone and lacks a portion of them. The sample lists over 110,000 clones; 79% were seen once. The material sequenced was PBMCs. Source of these receptors: a young man in good health and CMV-seronegative.

The chain has TRBV4-3 and TRBJ1-4; D remains ambiguous. V was clipped by 0 bases and J by 7 bases, with 6 bases between them. This CDR3 comprises 13 residues. The V gene's germline CDR1 is LGHNA and CDR2 YSLEER. The CDR3 is CASSQDGSEKLFF. The CDR3 DNA reads as TGCGCCAGCAGCCAAGACGGGAGTGAAAAACTGTTTTTT.

Here the CDR3 reads CASSPRLETGVQPQHF. The DNA of the CDR3 is TGCGCCAGCAGCCCTAGATTGGAGACAGGGGTTCAGCCCCAGCATTTT. The chain recombines TRBV4-3 with TRBJ1-5; 8 nucleotides match TRBD1. CDR1 and CDR2 from the germline V gene are LGHNA and YSLEER. The junction had 11 bases not matched to a gene; V was cut back by 4 bases and J by 6 bases. The CDR3 loop spans 16 amino acids.

Details on this clone: An end of the junction does not agree with germline; a read error may underlie this. The rearrangement uses TRBV7-7 and TRBJ2-1; 9 bases match TRBD1. The CDR3 consists of 14 residues. Per germline, CDR1 SSHAT and CDR2 FNYEAQ (reference sequence). The CDR3 coding sequence is TGTGCTAGCAGCTTAGTCGGGACAGGGAGCGAGCAGTTCTTC. This sequence encodes CASSLVGTGSEQFF. Full variable domain (missing parts from reference TRBV7-7 and TRBJ2-1): GAGVSQSPRYKVTKRGQDVTLRCDPISSHATLYWYQQALGQGPEFLTYFNYEAQPDKSGLPSDRFSAERPEGSISTLTIQRTEQRDSAMYRCASSLVGTGSEQFFGPGTRLTVL.

The gene calls are TRBV2 and TRBJ1-1; unclear D gene. V lost 4 bases to trimming and J lost 0 bases, with 9 bases between them. Germline V lookup: CDR1 SNHLY, CDR2 FYNNEI. The CDR3 loop spans 14 amino acids. Written as DNA, the CDR3 is TGTGCCAGCAGTGGAGGGTCAGTGAACACTGAAGCTTTCTTT. Translating it yields CASSGGSVNTEAFF.

This chain links TRBV29-1 with TRBJ1-1; 10 nucleotides align to TRBD1. The germline gives CDR1 SQVTM, CDR2 ANQGSEA. Germline trimming cut 5 bases from V and 7 bases from J; bases unmatched to any gene: 16. This CDR3 comprises 16 residues. The CDR3 here is CSVTPLLLGQGLEAFF. The CDR3 nucleotides read TGCAGCGTTACCCCGTTACTTCTGGGACAGGGGCTTGAAGCTTTCTTT. Looking up the rest from reference TRBV29-1 and TRBJ1-1 gives the full variable domain: SAVISQKPSRDICQRGTSLTIQCQVDSQVTMMFWYRQQPGQSLTLIATANQGSEATYESGFVIDKFPISRPNLTFSTLTVSNMSPEDSSIYLCSVTPLLLGQGLEAFFGQGTRLTVV.

V and J are TRBV21-1 and TRBJ1-1; TRBD1 is the table's D call and was not checked against the DNA. TRBV21-1 is shown as a pseudogene. This CDR3 contains 16 residues. DNA of the CDR3: TGTGCCAGCAGCAAAAGAAGAACAGGGGAGGCTACTGAAGCTTTCTTT. This codes for CASSKRRTGEATEAFF.

The V and J genes are TRBV6-1 and TRBJ1-5; D not certain. CDR1 MNHNS and CDR2 SASEGT come from the germline V gene. V lost 6 bases to trimming and J lost 3 bases, with 15 bases between them. CDR3 length: 15 residues. The chain's CDR3 is CASRGPPLFNQPQHF. As DNA, the CDR3 is TGTGCCAGCAGGGGCCCTCCCCTGTTCAATCAGCCCCAGCATTTT.

In its sample, this clone was seen once. V and J are TRBV10-3 and TRBJ2-3; 9 bases map to TRBD1. CDR3 length: 15 amino acids. CDR1 and CDR2 (germline): ENHRY, SYGVKD. V gave up 5 bases and J gave up 5 bases; unmatched junction bases: 8. The CDR3 DNA follows: TGTGCCATCAGTAAGAACAGGGGGCAGATAGATACGCAGTATTTT. Its translation is CAISKNRGQIDTQYF.

This chain connects TRBV29-1 to TRBJ1-4; D may be TRBD1 (5 bases). V was cut by 3 bases and J by 7 bases, with 18 bases left in between. The CDR3 covers 15 residues. CDR1 is SQVTM and CDR2 is ANQGSEA in the germline V gene. This CDR3 reads CSVEQTRAGSEKLFF. The DNA for the CDR3 is TGCAGCGTTGAGCAAACCAGGGCAGGCAGTGAAAAACTGTTTTTT. The variable domain in full, with the rest retrieved from reference TRBV29-1 and TRBJ1-4, is SAVISQKPSRDICQRGTSLTIQCQVDSQVTMMFWYRQQPGQSLTLIATANQGSEATYESGFVIDKFPISRPNLTFSTLTVSNMSPEDSSIYLCSVEQTRAGSEKLFFGSGTQLSVL.

This chain uses TRBV7-2 with TRBJ1-5, with 7 bases matching TRBD1. The CDR3 extends over 18 amino acids. V lost 5 bases to trimming and J lost 5 bases; unmatched junction nucleotides: 18. The germline V gene encodes CDR1 SGHTA and CDR2 FQGNSA. The chain's CDR3 is CASSEESPSQGTDQPQHF. The CDR3 coding sequence is TGTGCCAGCAGCGAAGAATCTCCCTCACAGGGGACGGATCAGCCCCAGCATTTT. Looking up the rest from reference TRBV7-2 and TRBJ1-5 gives the full variable domain: GAGVSQSPSNKVTEKGKDVELRCDPISGHTALYWYRQSLGQGLEFLIYFQGNSAPDKSGLPSDRFSAERTGGSVSTLTIQRTQQEDSAVYLCASSEESPSQGTDQPQHFGDGTRLSIL.

V usage is TRBV11-2 and J usage is TRBJ2-2, with TRBD1 matching over 11 bases. CDR1 and CDR2 (germline): SGHAT, FQNNGV. V lost 2 bases and J lost 9; bases outside the gene matches: 5. The CDR3 is 15 residues long. CDR3 amino acids: CASSLRTGGRWELFF. In nucleotides, the CDR3 is TGTGCCAGCAGCTTACGGACAGGGGGCCGGTGGGAGCTGTTTTTT.

The chain joins TRBV13 to TRBJ2-5; TRBD1 matches at 8 bases. V trimming: 5 bases; J trimming: 11 bases; junction bases outside the gene matches: 19. Germline CDR1 and CDR2: PRHDT and FYEKMQ (reference sequence). The CDR3 consists of 16 residues. The CDR3 sequence: CASSTHQNRGRGEQYF. Here the CDR3 DNA reads TGTGCCAGCAGCACGCACCAAAACAGGGGGAGAGGTGAGCAGTACTTC.

The gene calls are TRBV9 and TRBJ2-1; TRBD2 agrees at 13 bases. The CDR3 sequence is 15 residues long. Germline assignment: CDR1 SGDLS and CDR2 YYNGEE. After removal of 2 bases from V and 8 bases from J, the junction contained 4 bases not matched to a gene. As DNA, the CDR3 is TGTGCCAGCAGCGTGACTAGCGGGGGGCCAGATGAGCAGTTCTTC. Its translation is CASSVTSGGPDEQFF.

This rearrangement joins TRBV27 to TRBJ1-1, with 7 bases matching TRBD1. The CDR3 extends over 14 amino acids. Germline CDR1 is MNHEY and CDR2 is SMNVEV (reference sequence). J gave up 5 bases and V 2 bases, and 5 bases lay outside the gene matches. The CDR3, as DNA: TGTGCCAGCAGTTTAAGCGGCAGGGGGACTGAAGCTTTCTTT. Amino acids: CASSLSGRGTEAFF.

The rearrangement links TRBV9 to TRBJ2-6; D unresolved. This CDR3 spans 15 amino acids. Germline V gene sequence: CDR1 SGDLS, CDR2 YYNGEE. V was clipped by 1 base and J by 2 bases, with 7 bases between them. CDR3 region: CASSVYQAGANVLTF. DNA for the CDR3: TGTGCCAGCAGCGTATATCAGGCTGGGGCCAACGTCCTGACTTTC.

The chain recombines TRBV19 with TRBJ1-2; D remains ambiguous. CDR3 size: 17 residues. Germline V gene sequence: CDR1 LNHDA, CDR2 SQIVND (reference sequence). Trimming left V 8 bases short and J 5 bases short, with 27 bases between. The CDR3 loop is CASLPVRGSAQGYGYTF. The CDR3 coding sequence is TGTGCCAGTCTACCTGTCCGGGGATCGGCTCAAGGGTATGGCTACACCTTC.

V usage is TRBV5-1 and J usage is TRBJ1-6; D gene unclear. The V gene's germline CDR1 is SGHRS and CDR2 YFSETQ. CDR3 length: 13 amino acids. Trimming pared 6 bases from V and 10 bases from J, leaving 14 bases between. The DNA for the CDR3 is TGCGCCAGCATAGTAGGAGGCCTCTCACCCCTCCACTTT. As protein: CASIVGGLSPLHF.

The genes are TRBV6-5 and TRBJ1-3, with D possibly TRBD1 on 5 matching bases. Germline V CDR1 and CDR2: MNHEY, SVGAGI. V was cut by 2 bases and J by 0 bases, with 8 bases left in between. The CDR3 contains 15 residues. The CDR3 nucleotides are TGTGCCAGCAGTTACCACCAGGGCTCTGGAAACACCATATATTTT. Translated, it gives CASSYHQGSGNTIYF.

The CDR3 reads CAISDQGETQYF. The DNA for the CDR3 is TGTGCCATCAGTGATCAGGGTGAGACCCAGTACTTC. The V gene is TRBV10-3, the J gene TRBJ2-5; tentatively, D is TRBD1 (5 bases). CDR1 is ENHRY, CDR2 SYGVKD, per germline. V was trimmed by 3 bases and J by 5 bases, leaving 7 bases between them. The CDR3 has 12 residues.

The V call is TRBV6-5, the J call TRBJ1-2, with D possibly being TRBD1 (6 bases). V was cut by 6 bases and J by 4 bases, with 15 bases left in between. The CDR3 extends over 14 amino acids. CDR1 and CDR2 (germline): MNHEY, SVGAGI. The DNA of the CDR3 is TGTGCCAGCAGGGGAAGACAGGACCCCTATGGCTACACCTTC. It translates to CASRGRQDPYGYTF.

The rearrangement uses TRBV7-2 and TRBJ2-7; the D gene is possibly TRBD2 (5 bases). Trimming took off 5 bases at V and 10 bases at J, with 15 bases between the two ends. The CDR3 runs 12 residues. The V gene's germline CDR1 is SGHTA and CDR2 FQGNSA. The CDR3 loop is CASSTREGIQYF. DNA for the CDR3: TGTGCCAGCAGCACCAGAGAGGGAATCCAGTACTTC.

In its sample, this clone was seen once. The rearrangement links TRBV5-5 to TRBJ1-4; D gene ambiguous. The CDR3 covers 13 residues. The V end lost 2 bases, the J end lost 7 bases, and 9 bases lay between the germline ends. Germline V lookup: CDR1 SGHKS, CDR2 YYEKEE (reference sequence). The CDR3 bases are TGTGCCAGCAGCTTAGGACTATTTGAAAAACTGTTTTTT. Residues: CASSLGLFEKLFF.

The gene calls are TRBV6-5 and TRBJ2-5; D is possibly TRBD1 (6 bases). The ends were cut back, 2 bases at V and 2 bases at J, with 9 bases in the middle. The CDR3 length is 14 residues. The germline V gene encodes CDR1 MNHEY and CDR2 SVGAGI. Here the CDR3 DNA reads TGTGCCAGCAGTTACCTCAGGGGTCAAGAGACCCAGTACTTC. Translated: CASSYLRGQETQYF.

The chain employs TRBV30 and TRBJ1-2; D possibly corresponds to TRBD1 (5 bases). Trimming took 4 bases from V and 3 from J, leaving 12 bases between them. CDR3 size: 13 residues. Germline values: CDR1 GTSNPN, CDR2 SVGIG (reference sequence). This CDR3 is CAWTGISDYGYTF. The CDR3 coding sequence is TGTGCCTGGACAGGGATTAGTGACTATGGCTACACCTTC.

The rearrangement uses TRBV19 and TRBJ1-3; 7 positions match TRBD1. CDR3 size: 13 residues. The germline V gene encodes CDR1 LNHDA and CDR2 SQIVND (reference sequence). V was pared by 7 bases and J by 4 bases, with 4 bases of the junction left unmatched. The DNA of the CDR3 is TGTGCCAGTACCCCGACAGGGGGAAACACCATATATTTT. Its protein product is CASTPTGGNTIYF.